The 29 T cell receptor beta chains presented below share a single source sample, sequenced in a study of Graves' ophthalmopathy and Graves' hyperthyroidism. Using RNA transcripts, the TCR beta CDR3 regions were amplified. First-round RT-PCR used HTBI primers; second-round multiplex PCR followed. TCRdb used MiXCR to reprocess the multiplex PCR reads, holding one entry per CDR3 protein. The sample lists hundreds of thousands of distinct CDR3 sequences, roughly two fifths occurring once. Sequencing used peripheral blood. The receptors stem from an adult man with Graves' ophthalmopathy.

This clonotype was found many times. The chain joins TRBV7-9 to TRBJ2-5; a possible D gene is TRBD2 (6 bases). Germline CDR1 SEHNR, CDR2 FQNEAQ (reference sequence). The CDR3 totals 17 residues. V was trimmed by 1 base and J by 5 bases, leaving 20 bases between them. The CDR3 protein is CASSLGFGGEGLETQYF. The CDR3 DNA reads TGTGCCAGCAGCTTAGGTTTCGGGGGAGAGGGACTGGAGACCCAGTACTTC.

CDR3 sequence: CSASAAQGGYEQYF. The CDR3 bases are TGCAGTGCTAGTGCCGCCCAGGGTGGCTACGAGCAGTACTTC. This chain connects TRBV20-1 to TRBJ2-7; TRBD1 might be the D (5 bases). This CDR3 contains 14 residues. Germline loops: CDR1 DFQATT, CDR2 SNEGSKA (reference sequence). Trimming cost V 3 bases and J 3 bases, with 15 bases left between them.

A word on this clonotype: A read error may explain this, as a much larger clone is one base away. The chain recombines TRBV7-9 with TRBJ1-5, with D uncertain. Per germline, CDR1 SEHNR and CDR2 FQNEAQ (reference sequence). V was trimmed by 7 bases and J by 2 bases, leaving 9 bases between them. The length of the CDR3 is 13 residues. CDR3 sequence (DNA): TGTGCCAGCAAAGGCCGGGGCAATCAGCCCCAGCATTTT. It codes for CASKGRGNQPQHF. Combining the CDR3 with reference TRBV7-9 and TRBJ1-5 gives the whole variable domain DTGVSQNPRHKITKRGQNVTFRCDPISEHNRLYWYRQTLGQGPEFLTYFQNEAQLEKSRLLSDRFSAERPKGSFSTLEIQRTEQGDSAMYLCASKGRGNQPQHFGDGTRLSIL.

Ten or more counts support this clonotype. The chain carries TRBV12-3 or TRBV12-4 and TRBJ1-1; a weak D match, TRBD1 (5 bases). V lost 5 bases and J lost 1, with 8 bases in between. This CDR3 has 13 amino acids. CDR3 sequence: CASSGHQNTEAFF. The CDR3, as DNA: TGTGCCAGCAGTGGACACCAGAACACTGAAGCTTTCTTT.

The rearrangement uses TRBV4-1 and TRBJ2-5, with unresolved D. CDR3 length equals 13 residues. The V and J ends lost 4 bases and 4 bases respectively, with 10 bases between them. Per the germline V gene, CDR1 is MGHRA and CDR2 is YSYEKL. The CDR3 reads CASSPPALETQYF. In DNA form, the CDR3 reads TGCGCCAGCAGCCCACCAGCGCTAGAGACCCAGTACTTC.

The sample holds a few counts of this clonotype. J is TRBJ2-3 and V is TRBV29-1; 8 nucleotides align to TRBD1. The trim removed 5 bases at V and 1 base at J, leaving 2 bases unmatched. There are 13 residues in the CDR3. Germline V gene lookup returns CDR1 SQVTM and CDR2 ANQGSEA. Here the CDR3 reads CSVTGQGTDTQYF. The CDR3 DNA sequence: TGCAGCGTTACGGGACAGGGCACAGATACGCAGTATTTT.

The chain uses TRBV7-2 and TRBJ2-5, with D uncertain. The CDR3 contains 14 residues. Deletions cut 0 bases from V and 5 bases from J, with 10 bases between. CDR1 and CDR2 (germline): SGHTA, FQGNSA. The CDR3 sequence is CASSLAHGVETQYF. In nucleotides, the CDR3 is TGTGCCAGCAGCTTAGCACACGGTGTTGAGACCCAGTACTTC. Drawing the rest from reference TRBV7-2 and TRBJ2-5, the complete variable domain is GAGVSQSPSNKVTEKGKDVELRCDPISGHTALYWYRQSLGQGLEFLIYFQGNSAPDKSGLPSDRFSAERTGGSVSTLTIQRTQQEDSAVYLCASSLAHGVETQYFGPGTRLLVL.

In this sample, this clonotype turned up a few times. V gene TRBV5-1 combines with J gene TRBJ1-2; TRBD1 aligns across 7 bases. From germline, CDR1 is SGHRS and CDR2 YFSETQ. Trimming at V came to 2 bases and at J to 0 bases, leaving 4 bases not matched to a gene. The CDR3 has 15 amino acids. Here the CDR3 DNA reads TGCGCCAGCAGCTTTCAAGGGGGCTCTAACTATGGCTACACCTTC. It codes for CASSFQGGSNYGYTF. The full variable domain, rest sourced from reference TRBV5-1 and TRBJ1-2, is KAGVTQTPRYLIKTRGQQVTLSCSPISGHRSVSWYQQTPGQGLQFLFEYFSETQRNKGNFPGRFSGRQFSNSRSEMNVSTLELGDSALYLCASSFQGGSNYGYTFGSGTRLTVV.

Turning to this clonotype: A much larger clone differs from this one at a single base, so this may be a read error. This chain uses TRBV7-8 with TRBJ2-7, with D possibly being TRBD1 or TRBD2 (5 bases each). The CDR3 sequence is 15 residues long. V was trimmed by 4 bases and J by 3 bases, leaving 16 bases between them. From germline, CDR1 is SGHVS and CDR2 FQNEAQ. The CDR3 DNA sequence: TGTGCCAGCAGCTCAGAAGGGGACCGAGTCTACGAGCAGTACTTC. It yields the protein CASSSEGDRVYEQYF.

V and J are TRBV9 and TRBJ2-5; TRBD2 matches at 8 bases. This CDR3 comprises 16 residues. Germline-derived CDR1 and CDR2 are SGDLS and YYNGEE. After removal of 5 bases from V and 4 bases from J, the junction contained 13 bases not matched to a gene. The CDR3 region is CASSAVGTRGGETQYF. CDR3 DNA: TGTGCCAGCAGTGCCGTCGGGACTAGAGGAGGAGAGACCCAGTACTTC.

This clonotype was detected only a few times. The V gene is TRBV4-2, the J gene TRBJ2-7, with TRBD2 as a possible D gene (6 bases). This CDR3 spans 17 amino acids. Per the germline V gene, CDR1 is LGHNA and CDR2 is YNFKEQ. Trimming stripped 1 base from V and 0 bases from J, with 16 bases between. The CDR3 here is CASSQAQAGMISYEQYF. In DNA form, the CDR3 reads TGTGCCAGCAGCCAAGCGCAAGCGGGTATGATCTCCTACGAGCAGTACTTC.

There are a few counts of this clonotype. The chain couples TRBV10-3 to TRBJ1-5, with D unclear. This CDR3 region has 13 residues. V was shortened by 10 bases and J by 0 bases, with 10 bases between the two germline ends. Germline assignment: CDR1 ENHRY and CDR2 SYGVKD. The CDR3 region has the DNA TGTGCCAGCGAAAGAGTTAGCAATCAGCCCCAGCATTTT. Its translation is CASERVSNQPQHF.

The chain couples TRBV5-5 to TRBJ1-2, with TRBD1 identical over 10 bases. V lost 4 bases, J lost 8 bases, and 8 bases stayed unmatched. Germline V gene lookup returns CDR1 SGHKS and CDR2 YYEKEE (reference sequence). The CDR3 spans 14 residues. CDR3 sequence reads: CASSTGQGVFGYTF. In nucleotides, the CDR3 is TGTGCCAGCAGCACTGGACAGGGGGTTTTCGGCTACACCTTC. Filled out from reference TRBV5-5 and TRBJ1-2, the complete variable domain reads DAGVTQSPTHLIKTRGQQVTLRCSPISGHKSVSWYQQVLGQGPQFIFQYYEKEERGRGNFPDRFSARQFPNYSSELNVNALLLGDSALYLCASSTGQGVFGYTFGSGTRLTVV.

The chain has TRBV4-3 and TRBJ2-7; D perhaps matches TRBD1 (5 bases). The CDR3 is 16 amino acids. The V gene's germline CDR1 is LGHNA and CDR2 YSLEER. V shed 2 bases and J shed 5 bases, with 19 bases lying between them. CDR3 amino acids: CASSQHSVGASHEQYF. The CDR3 nucleotides read TGCGCCAGCAGCCAACATTCAGTAGGGGCCAGCCACGAGCAGTACTTC.

This clonotype was counted ten times or more. The chain recombines TRBV15 with TRBJ1-4; D perhaps matches TRBD1 (6 bases). Germline V lookup: CDR1 LNHNV, CDR2 YYDKDF (reference sequence). This CDR3 has 16 residues. V shed 1 base and J shed 5 bases, with 14 bases lying between them. CDR3 nucleotide sequence: TGTGCCACCAGCAGAGGGGAGGACAGATTCAATGAAAAACTGTTTTTT. This translates into CATSRGEDRFNEKLFF.

This clonotype was found many times. V is TRBV2 and J is TRBJ1-2, with D unresolved. Germline values: CDR1 SNHLY, CDR2 FYNNEI. The CDR3 runs to 13 residues. Trimming took off 5 bases at V and 4 bases at J, with 11 bases between the two ends. CDR3: CASSPGPGYGYTF. In DNA form, the CDR3 reads TGTGCCAGCAGTCCGGGCCCAGGCTATGGCTACACCTTC.

There are many counts of this clonotype. The rearrangement links TRBV7-9 to TRBJ1-1; unclear D gene. Germline CDR1 is SEHNR and CDR2 is FQNEAQ (reference sequence). Trimming took 5 bases from V and 0 from J, leaving 13 bases between them. CDR3 length equals 15 residues. The DNA of the CDR3 is TGTGCCAGCAGCATCCCCGGGCCTCTGAACACTGAAGCTTTCTTT. Translated, it gives CASSIPGPLNTEAFF.

J is TRBJ1-5 and V is TRBV29-1, with D uncertain. The ends were cut back, 6 bases at V and 6 bases at J, with 15 bases in the middle. CDR3 length: 13 amino acids. Per the germline V gene, CDR1 is SQVTM and CDR2 is ANQGSEA. The CDR3 DNA follows: TGCAGCGTCGACCCGGGTGCGGCTCAGCCCCAGCATTTT. Its translation: CSVDPGAAQPQHF.

This clonotype has a count of ten or more. The rearrangement uses TRBV24-1 and TRBJ1-2; D ambiguous. CDR1 is KGHDR and CDR2 is SFDVKD in the germline V gene. This CDR3 spans 15 amino acids. V lost 4 bases, J lost 5 bases, and 16 bases lay in between. Here the CDR3 reads CATSEGGRKDYGYTF. The CDR3 region has the DNA TGTGCCACCAGTGAGGGCGGACGGAAAGATTATGGCTACACCTTC.

The J gene is TRBJ2-7, the V gene TRBV11-2, with unresolved D. Germline V gene lookup returns CDR1 SGHAT and CDR2 FQNNGV. The length of the CDR3 is 14 residues. Trimming cost V 5 bases and J 6 bases, with 17 bases left between them. CDR3 residues: CASSASRGSSEQYF. The CDR3 DNA reads as TGTGCCAGCAGCGCCTCGAGAGGTAGTAGCGAGCAGTACTTC. Full variable domain (missing parts from reference TRBV11-2 and TRBJ2-7): EAGVAQSPRYKIIEKRQSVAFWCNPISGHATLYWYQQILGQGPKLLIQFQNNGVVDDSQLPKDRFSAERLKGVDSTLKIQPAKLEDSAVYLCASSASRGSSEQYFGPGTRLTVT.

This sequence joins TRBV9 and TRBJ1-2; D may be TRBD1 (6 bases). Germline CDR1 and CDR2: SGDLS and YYNGEE. V was pared by 4 bases and J by 4 bases, with 20 bases between. The CDR3 sequence is 16 residues long. The CDR3 protein is CASSPTPGATFYGYTF. CDR3 coding DNA: TGTGCCAGCAGCCCGACCCCAGGGGCGACGTTCTATGGCTACACCTTC.

The table lists this clonotype with many counts. The V gene is TRBV9, the J gene TRBJ1-1; D possibly corresponds to TRBD1 (5 bases). Germline V lookup: CDR1 SGDLS, CDR2 YYNGEE. Trimming removed 4 bases from V and 4 bases from J, with 17 bases in between. This CDR3 comprises 15 residues. The CDR3 loop reads CASSPTVDSVTEAFF. The CDR3 coding sequence is TGTGCCAGCAGCCCCACCGTCGACAGTGTCACTGAAGCTTTCTTT.

V usage is TRBV5-1 and J usage is TRBJ2-5; D might be TRBD1 (6 bases). Germline assignment: CDR1 SGHRS and CDR2 YFSETQ. Between the trimmed V and J ends, which lost 4 bases and 5 bases, there was a span of 18 bases. The CDR3 runs 15 residues. The CDR3 is CASSLGQNRRETQYF. As DNA, the CDR3 is TGCGCCAGCAGCCTAGGACAGAATAGGAGGGAGACCCAGTACTTC. Together with reference TRBV5-1 and TRBJ2-5, the CDR3 gives the full variable domain: KAGVTQTPRYLIKTRGQQVTLSCSPISGHRSVSWYQQTPGQGLQFLFEYFSETQRNKGNFPGRFSGRQFSNSRSEMNVSTLELGDSALYLCASSLGQNRRETQYFGPGTRLLVL.

This sequence joins TRBV29-1 and TRBJ2-6, with D maybe TRBD1 (6 bases). The CDR3 has 15 residues. Germline V gene sequence: CDR1 SQVTM, CDR2 ANQGSEA. With 5 bases removed from V and 3 bases from J, the gap between germline ends came to 14 bases. CDR3 DNA: TGCAGCGTTACACAGGGAGACTATGGGGCCAACGTCCTGACTTTC. It translates to CSVTQGDYGANVLTF.

This clonotype was counted many times. This chain connects TRBV7-9 to TRBJ1-6; D is ambiguous. V dropped 3 bases and J dropped 0 bases, with 12 bases sitting between them. The CDR3 sequence is 17 residues long. Germline CDR1 is SEHNR and CDR2 is FQNEAQ (reference sequence). CDR3 loop: CASSLAATSSYNSPLHF. The CDR3 region has the DNA TGTGCCAGCAGCTTGGCTGCAACGAGCTCCTATAATTCACCCCTCCACTTT.

This clonotype was counted many times. The V gene is TRBV10-2, the J gene TRBJ1-5; D unresolved. Germline CDR1 is WSHSY and CDR2 is SAAADI. This CDR3 spans 15 amino acids. V was clipped by 7 bases and J by 6 bases, with 19 bases between them. The CDR3 DNA sequence: TGCGCCAGCACGTCCTCAGTTGGGGTCAGTCAGCCCCAGCATTTT. Encoded protein: CASTSSVGVSQPQHF.

This clonotype was detected ten times or more. The gene calls are TRBV10-2 and TRBJ1-3, with D hard to call. CDR1 and CDR2 from the germline V gene are WSHSY and SAAADI. This CDR3 is built from 15 residues. V was cut by 3 bases and J by 3 bases, with 12 bases left in between. The CDR3 DNA reads as TGCGCCAGCAGTGAAACTCGGGTGGTTGGAAACACCATATATTTT. It yields the protein CASSETRVVGNTIYF.

The chain links TRBV29-1 to TRBJ1-5; 12 nucleotides line up with TRBD1. V shed 6 bases, J shed 6 bases, and the junction held 6 bases outside the gene matches. This CDR3 contains 14 residues. Germline values: CDR1 SQVTM, CDR2 ANQGSEA. CDR3 coding DNA: TGCAGCGTGACCGGGACAGGGGGCATTCAGCCCCAGCATTTT. Amino acid sequence: CSVTGTGGIQPQHF.

This clonotype has more than one count but fewer than ten. The rearrangement joins TRBV20-1 to TRBJ2-7, with 8 positions matching TRBD2. Trimming took 3 bases from V and 2 from J; bases not matched to a gene: 3. Germline CDR1 reads DFQATT; CDR2 reads SNEGSKA (reference sequence). CDR3 length equals 13 residues. This chain's CDR3 is CSASSGAPYEQYF. CDR3 DNA sequence: TGCAGTGCTAGTAGCGGGGCACCCTACGAGCAGTACTTC.